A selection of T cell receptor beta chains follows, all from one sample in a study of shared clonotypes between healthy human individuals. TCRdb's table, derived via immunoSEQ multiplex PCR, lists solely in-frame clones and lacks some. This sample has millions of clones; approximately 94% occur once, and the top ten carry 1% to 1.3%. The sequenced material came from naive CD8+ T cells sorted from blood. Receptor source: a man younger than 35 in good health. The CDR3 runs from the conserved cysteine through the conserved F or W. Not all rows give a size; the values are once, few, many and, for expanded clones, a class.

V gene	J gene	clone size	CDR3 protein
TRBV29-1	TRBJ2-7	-	CSTPGTDSYEQYF
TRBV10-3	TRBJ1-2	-	CAISESPSLNYGYTF
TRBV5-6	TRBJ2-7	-	CASSPPLWEEINEQYF
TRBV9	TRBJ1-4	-	CASSAGRGGGEKLFF
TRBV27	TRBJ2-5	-	CASSLSGGERYQETQYF
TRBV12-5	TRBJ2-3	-	CASDGDGGGTDTQYF
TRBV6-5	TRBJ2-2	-	CASSWGSGTGELFF
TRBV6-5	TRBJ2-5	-	CASSYGQGARETQYF
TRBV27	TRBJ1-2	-	CASSPLGTGNGYTF
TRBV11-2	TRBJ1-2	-	CASSLVGQGYGYTF
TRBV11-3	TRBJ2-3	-	CASSLFTGGPGTDTQYF
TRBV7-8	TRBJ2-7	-	CASSLALSSGTYEQYF
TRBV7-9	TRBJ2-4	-	CASSADLPKAKNIQYF
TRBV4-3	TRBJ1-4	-	CASSQGLGGRELNEKLFF
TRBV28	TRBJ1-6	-	CASSRATGTGNAPLHF
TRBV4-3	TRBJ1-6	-	CASSQGWGGVPVNSPLHF
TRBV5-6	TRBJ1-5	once	CASSWGTQGQPQHF
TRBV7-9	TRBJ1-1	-	CASSGRGSGTEAFF
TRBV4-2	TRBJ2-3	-	CASSQEGGGETDTQYF
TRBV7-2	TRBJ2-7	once	CASSWGLAPSYEQYF
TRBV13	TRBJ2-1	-	CASSDASGPNEQFF
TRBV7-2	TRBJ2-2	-	CASSLMNTGELFF
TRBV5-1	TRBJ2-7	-	CASSFGTGDEQYF
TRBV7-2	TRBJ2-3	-	CASSLDAGGSADTQYF
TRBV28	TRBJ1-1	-	CASSFRLNTEAFF
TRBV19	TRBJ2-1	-	CASSLLAGAHNEQFF
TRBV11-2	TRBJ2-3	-	CASSLGIASPDTQYF
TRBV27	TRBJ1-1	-	CASSLTGFSTEAFF
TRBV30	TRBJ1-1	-	CACWTLNTEAFF
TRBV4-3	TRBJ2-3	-	CASSQVWSATDTQYF
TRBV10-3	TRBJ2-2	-	CAISEANTGELFF
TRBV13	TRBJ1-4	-	CASSYDRTPEKLFF
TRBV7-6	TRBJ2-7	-	CASSQRGGISYEQYF
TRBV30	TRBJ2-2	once	CAWVLAGGPSTGELFF
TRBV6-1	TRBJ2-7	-	CASSPPRYF
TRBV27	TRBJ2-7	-	CASSPRTGGNWYEQYF
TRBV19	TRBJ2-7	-	CASSGGQAYEQYF
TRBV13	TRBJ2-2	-	CASSWTTGSGELFF
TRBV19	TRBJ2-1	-	CASSLRAGVSPLLEQFF
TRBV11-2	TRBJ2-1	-	CASSLAGGISNEQFF
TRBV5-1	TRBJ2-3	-	CASSLEASGLFTSTDTQYF
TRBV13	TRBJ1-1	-	CASSLLGSNTEAFF
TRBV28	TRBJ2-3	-	CASSPGLAGTMAYF
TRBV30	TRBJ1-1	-	CAWGVETGRNTEAFF
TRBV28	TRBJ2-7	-	CASSLRGYEQYF
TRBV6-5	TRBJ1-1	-	CASSYGSDTEAFF
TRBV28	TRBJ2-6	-	CASSFVASAGANVLTF
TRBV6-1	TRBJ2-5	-	CASGGDRGETQYF
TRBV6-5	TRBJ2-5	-	CASSYPRDPGGTQYF
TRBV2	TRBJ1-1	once	CASTGDREGDTEAFF
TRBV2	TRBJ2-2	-	CASKWTEMNTGELFF
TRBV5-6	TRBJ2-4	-	CASSLSTGNIQYF
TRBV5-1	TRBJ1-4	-	CASSLGQGGATNEKLFF
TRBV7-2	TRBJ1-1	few	CASSFGRSTEAFF